Shown below are 9 T cell receptor beta chains from a single sample sequenced in a study of post-analysis software for immune sequencing data. Sequencing libraries made from TCR beta cDNA carried unique molecular identifiers. TCRdb recomputed calls from the PCR reads with MiXCR, one row per CDR3 protein. The data hold hundreds of thousands of distinct CDR3 sequences, with around 47% observed a single time. Broader study findings: Patients carried five TRBV segments more frequently than controls did, and TRBV5-6, TRBV5-1 and TRBV20-1 were among them.

Antigens for these TCRs are unknown. Sample: blood. All receptors derive from a girl aged 10-17 years with multiple sclerosis.

For the CDR3, the DNA is TGTGCCAGCAGTGTTGGTACTCCGGATACGCAGTATTTT. Translated, it gives CASSVGTPDTQYF. V is TRBV2 and J is TRBJ2-3; D is undetermined. The CDR3 totals 13 residues. CDR1 is SNHLY and CDR2 is FYNNEI in the germline V gene. Trimming pared 4 bases from V and 6 bases from J, leaving 11 bases between.

This clonotype was counted only a few times. The CDR3 loop is CASSGGTSTDTQYF. The DNA for the CDR3 is TGCGCCAGCAGCGGAGGTACTAGCACAGATACGCAGTATTTT. The chain links TRBV5-1 to TRBJ2-3, with D possibly being TRBD2 (5 bases). V was cut by 4 bases and J by 0 bases, with 9 bases left in between. The CDR3 is 14 amino acids. Germline CDR1 reads SGHRS; CDR2 reads YFSETQ.

This clonotype was seen a handful of times. V gene TRBV5-5 combines with J gene TRBJ2-4, with D possibly being TRBD2 (7 bases). Trimming shortened V by 6 bases and J by 6 bases, and 19 bases separated the two germline ends. The CDR3 is 15 amino acids. Germline loops: CDR1 SGHKS, CDR2 YYEKEE (reference sequence). The CDR3 sequence is CASTMGGAQRNIQYF. DNA for the CDR3: TGTGCCAGCACGATGGGGGGGGCGCAGAGAAACATTCAGTACTTC.

The rearrangement links TRBV28 to TRBJ1-2; 7 bases are shared with TRBD1. CDR1 MDHEN and CDR2 SYDVKM come from the germline V gene. This CDR3 has 14 residues. Germline trimming cut 6 bases from V and 4 bases from J; bases unmatched to any gene: 8. CDR3 sequence (DNA): TGTGCCAGCAGCCAGGGGGGGAACCCCTATGGCTACACCTTC. Translated: CASSQGGNPYGYTF.

The chain combines TRBV6-5 with TRBJ1-2; no reliable D call. The germline CDR1 and CDR2 sequences are MNHEY and SVGAGI. Trimming shortened V by 2 bases and J by 3 bases, and 10 bases separated the two germline ends. The CDR3 has 14 residues. CDR3 loop: CASSYGDMDYGYTF. The DNA for the CDR3 is TGTGCCAGCAGTTACGGAGACATGGACTATGGCTACACCTTC.

This clonotype was seen a few times. This chain links TRBV12-3 or TRBV12-4 with TRBJ1-2; D is possibly TRBD1 (5 bases). Trimming removed 2 bases from V and 6 bases from J, with 13 bases in between. This CDR3 region has 14 residues. CDR3 nucleotide sequence: TGTGCCAGCAGTTTATGGCCAGGGACGGATGGCTACACCTTC. This translates into CASSLWPGTDGYTF.

This clonotype occurred a few times. This rearrangement joins TRBV20-1 to TRBJ2-7, with 10 bases identical to TRBD2. J gave up 1 base and V 6 bases, and 3 bases lay outside the gene matches. Per germline, CDR1 DFQATT and CDR2 SNEGSKA (reference sequence). The CDR3 is 13 residues long. The CDR3 bases are TGCAGTGCGTGGACTAGCGGTTCCTACGAGCAGTACTTC. It codes for CSAWTSGSYEQYF.

Only a few counts were recorded for this clonotype. The chain combines TRBV9 with TRBJ2-7; D is perhaps TRBD1 or TRBD2 (6 bases each). Per the germline V gene, CDR1 is SGDLS and CDR2 is YYNGEE. The CDR3 sequence is 16 residues long. The germline V and J ends were trimmed by 0 bases and 2 bases, with 15 bases remaining between them. The CDR3 reads CASSVGPSGATYEQYF. For the CDR3, the DNA is TGTGCCAGCAGCGTAGGCCCCTCGGGGGCGACCTACGAGCAGTACTTC.

This chain connects TRBV7-6 to TRBJ2-7; a weak D match, TRBD2 (5 bases). Between the trimmed V and J ends, which lost 1 base and 6 bases, there was a span of 13 bases. There are 14 residues in the CDR3. The germline CDR1 and CDR2 sequences are SGHVS and FNYEAQ. The CDR3 protein is CASSLGPSSSEQYF. The CDR3 coding sequence is TGTGCCAGCAGCTTAGGTCCTAGCTCATCCGAGCAGTACTTC.